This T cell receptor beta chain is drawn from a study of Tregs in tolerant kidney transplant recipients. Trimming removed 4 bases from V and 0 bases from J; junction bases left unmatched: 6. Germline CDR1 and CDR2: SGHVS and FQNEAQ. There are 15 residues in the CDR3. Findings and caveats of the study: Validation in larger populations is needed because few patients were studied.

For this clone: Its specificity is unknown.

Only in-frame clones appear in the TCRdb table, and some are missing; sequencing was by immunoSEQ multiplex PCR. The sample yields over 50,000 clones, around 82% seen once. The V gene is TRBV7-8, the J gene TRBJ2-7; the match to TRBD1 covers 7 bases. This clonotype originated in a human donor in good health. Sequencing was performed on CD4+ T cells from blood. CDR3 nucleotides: TGTGCCAGCAGCTATAGGGACAGCCCCTCCTACGAGCAGTACTTC. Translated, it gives CASSYRDSPSYEQYF. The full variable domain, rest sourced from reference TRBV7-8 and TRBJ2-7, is GAGVSQSPRYKVAKRGQDVALRCDPISGHVSLFWYQQALGQGPEFLTYFQNEAQLDKSGLPSDRFFAERPEGSVSTLKIQRTQQEDSAVYLCASSYRDSPSYEQYFGPGTRLTVT.